Reported below is one TCR beta chain. The sort gate was single viable CD3+CD4+CD8-CD45RO+ cells for memory CD4+ T cells. This sample was included in a study of memory CD4+ T cells and cytomegalovirus serostatus. CDR1 and CDR2 from the germline V gene are SGHNT and YENEEA. This CDR3 contains 16 residues. Trimming cost V 4 bases and J 6 bases; bases outside gene matches: 11. Clones were sequenced by immunoSEQ multiplex PCR, and TCRdb holds only the in-frame ones, with some missing. The sample shows under 85,000 clones, roughly 78% of them seen only once. The TCR comes from an adult in good health and CMV-seropositive. The chain carries TRBV11-3 and TRBJ2-3; TRBD2 matches 9 bases. Sequenced input: memory CD4+ T cells from blood. The chain's CDR3 is CASSSATSGGKDTQYF. The CDR3 bases are TGTGCCAGCAGCTCAGCGACTAGCGGCGGGAAGGATACGCAGTATTTT.